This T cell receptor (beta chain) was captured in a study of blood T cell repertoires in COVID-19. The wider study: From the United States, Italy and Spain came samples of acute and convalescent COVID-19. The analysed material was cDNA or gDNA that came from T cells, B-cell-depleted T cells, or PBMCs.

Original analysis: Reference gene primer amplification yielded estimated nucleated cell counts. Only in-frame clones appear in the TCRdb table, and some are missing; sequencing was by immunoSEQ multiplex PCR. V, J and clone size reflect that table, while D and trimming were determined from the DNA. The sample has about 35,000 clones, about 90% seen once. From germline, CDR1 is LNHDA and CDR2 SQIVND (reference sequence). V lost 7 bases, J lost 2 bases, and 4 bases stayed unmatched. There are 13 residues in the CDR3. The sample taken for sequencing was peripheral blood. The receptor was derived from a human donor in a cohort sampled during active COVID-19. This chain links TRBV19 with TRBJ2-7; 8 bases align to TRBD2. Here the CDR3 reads CASIGGEAYEQYF. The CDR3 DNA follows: TGTGCCAGTATCGGGGGGGAAGCCTACGAGCAGTACTTC.